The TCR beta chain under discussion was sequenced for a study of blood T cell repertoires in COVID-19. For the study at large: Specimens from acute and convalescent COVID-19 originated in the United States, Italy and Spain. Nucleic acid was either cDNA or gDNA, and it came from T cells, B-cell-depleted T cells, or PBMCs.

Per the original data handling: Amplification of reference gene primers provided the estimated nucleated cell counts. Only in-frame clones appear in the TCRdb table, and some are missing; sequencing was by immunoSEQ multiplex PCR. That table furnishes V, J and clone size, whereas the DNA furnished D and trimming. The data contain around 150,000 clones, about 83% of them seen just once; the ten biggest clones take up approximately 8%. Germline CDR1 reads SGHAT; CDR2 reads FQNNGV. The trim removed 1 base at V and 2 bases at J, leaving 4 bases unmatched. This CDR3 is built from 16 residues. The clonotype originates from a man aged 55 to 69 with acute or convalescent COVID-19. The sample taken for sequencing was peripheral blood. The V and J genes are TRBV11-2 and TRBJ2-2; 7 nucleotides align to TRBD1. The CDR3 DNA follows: TGTGCCAGCAGCTTAGTAGGGACAGTTAACACCGGGGAGCTGTTTTTT. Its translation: CASSLVGTVNTGELFF.